A single sample is the source of the 19 T cell receptor beta chains below, sequenced in a study of early T cells in non-severe SARS-CoV-2 infection. TCRdb independently ran MiXCR on the 5' RACE reads; one entry per CDR3 protein. The sample consists of 85,000 to 100,000 distinct CDR3 sequences, 16% of them appearing once. Sequencing was done on a sample of whole blood. The receptors come from an adult who was a healthcare worker with PCR-confirmed SARS-CoV-2 infection or an uninfected control (not recorded which).

The chain recombines TRBV6-2 or TRBV6-3 with TRBJ2-3; no reliable D call. Germline CDR1 is MNHEY and CDR2 is SVGEGT. V lost 6 bases and J lost 5, with 15 bases in between. The CDR3 loop spans 14 amino acids. CDR3 DNA sequence: TGTGCCAGCAGCCACGAGGCGGCCCAAGATACGCAGTATTTT. Its translation is CASSHEAAQDTQYF.

The chain has TRBV2 and TRBJ1-1; no clear D. The germline CDR1 and CDR2 sequences are SNHLY and FYNNEI. V lost 2 bases and J lost 0, with 7 bases in between. The CDR3 consists of 14 residues. The CDR3 bases are TGTGCCAGCAGTGAAAACGGACTGAACACTGAAGCTTTCTTT. This codes for CASSENGLNTEAFF.

About this clonotype itself: A junction boundary mismatches the germline segment, possibly from a read error. This chain connects TRBV29-1 to TRBJ2-1; tentatively, D is TRBD1 (5 bases). The germline gives CDR1 SQVTM, CDR2 ANQGSEA. The CDR3 runs 14 residues. The CDR3 loop reads CSVEGESSYNEQFF. Written as DNA, the CDR3 is TGCAGCGTGGAAGGGGAAAGCTCCTACAATGAGCAGTTCTTC.

This clonotype was seen repeatedly, ten times or more. The genes are TRBV19 and TRBJ1-5, with a possible D match to TRBD1 (5 bases). The CDR3 contains 15 residues. Germline V gene data show CDR1 as LNHDA and CDR2 as SQIVND (reference sequence). V dropped 0 bases and J dropped 7 bases, with 13 bases sitting between them. The CDR3 here is CASSIDTTGTQPQHF. DNA for the CDR3: TGTGCCAGTAGTATAGACACTACGGGGACCCAGCCCCAGCATTTT. The variable domain in full, with the rest retrieved from reference TRBV19 and TRBJ1-5, is DGGITQSPKYLFRKEGQNVTLSCEQNLNHDAMYWYRQDPGQGLRLIYYSQIVNDFQKGDIAEGYSVSREKKESFPLTVTSAQKNPTAFYLCASSIDTTGTQPQHFGDGTRLSIL.

This clonotype showed up just a few times. The V gene is TRBV7-2, the J gene TRBJ2-3, with D perhaps assigned TRBD1 or TRBD2 (5 bases each). CDR1 and CDR2 (germline): SGHTA, FQGNSA. CDR3 length: 13 residues. Trimming took 4 bases from V and 5 from J, leaving 10 bases between them. Here the CDR3 reads CASSSTGGDTQYF. DNA for the CDR3: TGTGCCAGCAGCTCAACTGGGGGAGATACGCAGTATTTT.

The V and J genes are TRBV25-1 and TRBJ2-5; 7 nucleotides agree with TRBD1. The V segment lost 7 bases and the J segment 2 bases; nucleotides outside the gene matches: 13. This CDR3 has 16 residues. Germline CDR1 and CDR2: MGHDK and SYGVNS. The CDR3: CASTSFPGQIQETQYF. The CDR3 DNA reads as TGTGCCAGCACATCCTTTCCGGGACAGATACAAGAGACCCAGTACTTC.

The chain links TRBV6-2 or TRBV6-3 to TRBJ2-2; D not certain. The CDR3 extends over 18 amino acids. Trimming pared 5 bases from V and 1 base from J, leaving 20 bases between. The germline CDR1 and CDR2 sequences are MNHEY and SVGEGT. The CDR3 sequence is CASSRLPPLGRNTGELFF. DNA of the CDR3: TGTGCCAGCAGTCGTCTTCCTCCGTTGGGCAGGAACACCGGGGAGCTGTTTTTT.

This chain links TRBV5-1 with TRBJ2-1; 9 bases line up with TRBD1. With 1 base clipped from V and 6 bases from J, the junction kept 5 bases outside the gene matches. Germline loops: CDR1 SGHRS, CDR2 YFSETQ. This CDR3 contains 15 residues. CDR3 residues: CASSLTGGAPNEQFF. DNA for the CDR3: TGCGCCAGCAGCTTGACAGGGGGCGCACCCAATGAGCAGTTCTTC.

This clonotype was seen many times. The gene calls are TRBV4-3 and TRBJ1-5; no reliable D call. The CDR3 extends over 15 amino acids. The V gene's germline CDR1 is LGHNA and CDR2 YSLEER. Trimming removed 1 base from V and 7 bases from J, with 14 bases in between. CDR3 loop: CASSQGTSEGQPQHF. CDR3 in DNA: TGCGCCAGCAGCCAAGGGACGTCGGAAGGACAGCCCCAGCATTTT.

The chain couples TRBV29-1 to TRBJ1-2; TRBD1 matches 7 bases. Germline V gene lookup returns CDR1 SQVTM and CDR2 ANQGSEA. Trimming took 5 bases from V and 4 from J; bases not matched to a gene: 7. The CDR3 totals 13 residues. Here the CDR3 reads CSVPGRDSYGYTF. In nucleotides, the CDR3 is TGCAGCGTTCCCGGCCGGGACAGCTATGGCTACACCTTC. The variable domain in full, completed from reference TRBV29-1 and TRBJ1-2, reads SAVISQKPSRDICQRGTSLTIQCQVDSQVTMMFWYRQQPGQSLTLIATANQGSEATYESGFVIDKFPISRPNLTFSTLTVSNMSPEDSSIYLCSVPGRDSYGYTFGSGTRLTVV.

This clonotype has a handful of counts. The chain links TRBV11-2 to TRBJ1-3, with TRBD1 as a possible D gene (5 bases). Per the germline V gene, CDR1 is SGHAT and CDR2 is FQNNGV. V was shortened by 6 bases and J by 9 bases, with 18 bases between the two germline ends. The CDR3 consists of 14 residues. CDR3 nucleotide sequence: TGTGCCAGCAGACAAATCCGGGGACCACCCACCATATATTTT. It is translated as CASRQIRGPPTIYF.

This rearrangement joins TRBV14 to TRBJ1-6; TRBD1 matches 7 bases. Looked up from germline, CDR1 is SGHDN and CDR2 is FVKESK. The CDR3 consists of 14 residues. J lost 6 bases, V lost 4 bases, and 3 bases had no gene match. The CDR3 sequence is CASSRTGFNSPLHF. The CDR3 bases are TGTGCCAGCAGCCGGACAGGATTTAATTCACCCCTCCACTTT.

In this sample, this clonotype turned up many times. J is TRBJ2-3 and V is TRBV6-2 or TRBV6-3; TRBD2 agrees at 13 bases. V lost 6 bases to trimming and J lost 5 bases; unmatched junction nucleotides: 2. CDR3 length: 14 amino acids. Germline loops: CDR1 MNHEY, CDR2 SVGEGT. CDR3 sequence reads: CASRGLAGEDTQYF. The DNA for the CDR3 is TGTGCCAGCAGAGGACTAGCGGGGGAAGATACGCAGTATTTT.

A single count supports this clonotype. The CDR3 loop is CASSFDQGLHGYTF. The CDR3 nucleotides read TGTGCCAGCAGCTTCGACCAGGGGTTACATGGCTACACCTTC. The chain recombines TRBV7-9 with TRBJ1-2, with TRBD1 as a possible D gene (6 bases). This CDR3 region has 14 residues. Per germline, CDR1 SEHNR and CDR2 FQNEAQ (reference sequence). The V gene lost 3 bases and the J gene lost 6 bases, with 14 bases spanning the gap. Full variable domain (missing parts from reference TRBV7-9 and TRBJ1-2): DTGVSQNPRHKITKRGQNVTFRCDPISEHNRLYWYRQTLGQGPEFLTYFQNEAQLEKSRLLSDRFSAERPKGSFSTLEIQRTEQGDSAMYLCASSFDQGLHGYTFGSGTRLTVV.

This clonotype was recorded a few times. V is TRBV7-2 and J is TRBJ2-5; 7 nucleotides match TRBD2. The CDR3 spans 17 residues. The germline V gene has CDR1 SGHTA and CDR2 FQGNSA. The junction had 12 bases not matched to a gene; V was cut back by 1 base and J by 4 bases. DNA for the CDR3: TGTGCCAGCAGCTTAGGGGGAGGGGCCAACTCAGTAGAGACCCAGTACTTC. Residues: CASSLGGGANSVETQYF.

This chain connects TRBV7-9 to TRBJ2-7, with 9 positions matching TRBD1. CDR3 length equals 13 residues. CDR1 is SEHNR and CDR2 is FQNEAQ in the germline V gene (reference sequence). The V segment lost 3 bases and the J segment 7 bases; nucleotides outside the gene matches: 4. The CDR3 spells CASSFDRGREQYF. The CDR3 coding sequence is TGTGCCAGCAGCTTCGACAGGGGGAGAGAGCAGTACTTC.

CDR3 sequence reads: CSAKAGGRDNEQFF. As DNA, the CDR3 is TGCAGTGCTAAGGCGGGAGGTAGGGACAATGAGCAGTTCTTC. The J gene is TRBJ2-1, the V gene TRBV20-1; 8 positions agree with TRBD2. Germline V gene lookup returns CDR1 DFQATT and CDR2 SNEGSKA (reference sequence). V dropped 4 bases and J dropped 5; count of bases not matched to a gene: 7. This CDR3 comprises 14 residues.

J is TRBJ2-7 and V is TRBV14, with 12 positions matching TRBD2. V shed 5 bases, J shed 3 bases, and the junction held 8 bases outside the gene matches. From germline, CDR1 is SGHDN and CDR2 FVKESK. This CDR3 region has 16 residues. CDR3 sequence: CASSGKGLAGLYEQYF. The CDR3 nucleotides read TGTGCCAGCAGCGGAAAGGGACTAGCGGGTCTCTACGAGCAGTACTTC.

This clonotype has a handful of counts. This chain joins TRBV30 and TRBJ2-2; possible D gene TRBD1, 5 bases. The CDR3 spans 13 residues. V lost 3 bases, J lost 3 bases, and 8 bases lay in between. The germline V gene has CDR1 GTSNPN and CDR2 SVGIG (reference sequence). The CDR3 protein is CAWSQGYTGELFF. The CDR3 bases are TGTGCCTGGAGCCAGGGCTACACCGGGGAGCTGTTTTTT.